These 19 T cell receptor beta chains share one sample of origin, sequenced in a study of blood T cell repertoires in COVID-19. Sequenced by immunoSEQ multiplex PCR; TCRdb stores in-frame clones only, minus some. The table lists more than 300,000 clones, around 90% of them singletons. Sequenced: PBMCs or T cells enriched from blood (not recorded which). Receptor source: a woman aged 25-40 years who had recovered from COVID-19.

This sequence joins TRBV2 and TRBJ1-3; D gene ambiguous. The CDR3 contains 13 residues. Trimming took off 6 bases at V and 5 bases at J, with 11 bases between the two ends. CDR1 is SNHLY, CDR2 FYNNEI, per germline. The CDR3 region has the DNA TGTGCCAGCAGGGAGACCGTAAGAAACACCATATATTTT. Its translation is CASRETVRNTIYF. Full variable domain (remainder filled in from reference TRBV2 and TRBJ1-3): EPEVTQTPSHQVTQMGQEVILRCVPISNHLYFYWYRQILGQKVEFLVSFYNNEISEKSEIFDDQFSVERPDGSNFTLKIRSTKLEDSAMYFCASRETVRNTIYFGEGSWLTVV.

This CDR3 is CASSAWTGDEQFF. In DNA, the CDR3 is TGTGCCAGCAGCGCATGGACAGGGGATGAGCAGTTCTTC. The rearrangement joins TRBV7-2 to TRBJ2-1; 9 bases line up with TRBD1. CDR1 is SGHTA, CDR2 FQGNSA, per germline. This CDR3 is 13 amino acids long. The V gene end was trimmed by 5 bases and the J gene end by 8 bases; junction bases not matched to a gene: 4. Full variable domain (missing parts from reference TRBV7-2 and TRBJ2-1): GAGVSQSPSNKVTEKGKDVELRCDPISGHTALYWYRQSLGQGLEFLIYFQGNSAPDKSGLPSDRFSAERTGGSVSTLTIQRTQQEDSAVYLCASSAWTGDEQFFGPGTRLTVL.

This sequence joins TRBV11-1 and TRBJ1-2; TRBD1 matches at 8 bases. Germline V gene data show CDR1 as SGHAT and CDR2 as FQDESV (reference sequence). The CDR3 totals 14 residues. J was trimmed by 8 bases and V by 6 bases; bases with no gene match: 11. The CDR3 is CASSYTTGDGGYTF. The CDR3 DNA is TGTGCCAGCAGTTACACGACAGGGGACGGGGGCTACACCTTC.

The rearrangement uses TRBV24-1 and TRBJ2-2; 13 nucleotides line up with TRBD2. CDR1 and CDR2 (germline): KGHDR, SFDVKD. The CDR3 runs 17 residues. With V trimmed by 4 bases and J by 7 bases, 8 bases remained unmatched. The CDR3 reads CATSDPSGLAGNGELFF. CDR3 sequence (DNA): TGTGCCACCAGTGACCCCTCGGGACTAGCGGGAAACGGGGAGCTGTTTTTT.

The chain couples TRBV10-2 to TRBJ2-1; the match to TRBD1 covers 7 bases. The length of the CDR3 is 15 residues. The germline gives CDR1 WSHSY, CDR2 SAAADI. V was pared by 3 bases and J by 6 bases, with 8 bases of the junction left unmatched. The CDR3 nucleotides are TGCGCCAGCAGTGATCCGGGACAGTCACTCAATGAGCAGTTCTTC. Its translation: CASSDPGQSLNEQFF.

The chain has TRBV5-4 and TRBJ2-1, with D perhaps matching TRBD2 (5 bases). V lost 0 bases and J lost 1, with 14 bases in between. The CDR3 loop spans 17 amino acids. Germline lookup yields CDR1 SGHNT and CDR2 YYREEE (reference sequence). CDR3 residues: CASSLAQLRGSYNEQFF. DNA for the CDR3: TGTGCCAGCAGCTTGGCCCAGTTACGGGGATCCTACAATGAGCAGTTCTTC.

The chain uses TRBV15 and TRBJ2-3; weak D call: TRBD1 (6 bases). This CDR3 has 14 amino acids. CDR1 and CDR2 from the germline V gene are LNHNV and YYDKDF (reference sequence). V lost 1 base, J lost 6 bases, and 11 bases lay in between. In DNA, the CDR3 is TGTGCCACCAGCAGAGCCCCAGGGGTGGATACGCAGTATTTT. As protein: CATSRAPGVDTQYF.

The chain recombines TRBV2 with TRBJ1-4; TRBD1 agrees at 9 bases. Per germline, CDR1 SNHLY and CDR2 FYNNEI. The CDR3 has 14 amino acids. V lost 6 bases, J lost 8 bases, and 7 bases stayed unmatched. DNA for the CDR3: TGTGCCAGCAGATCCGGGACAGGGCGAGAAAAACTGTTTTTT. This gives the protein CASRSGTGREKLFF.

CDR3 DNA sequence: TGTGCCAGTCAGTCAGCCGGACAGGGGGTGAATGAGCAGTTCTTC. Residues: CASQSAGQGVNEQFF. The chain joins TRBV28 to TRBJ2-1; 10 bases agree with TRBD1. This CDR3 is 15 amino acids long. CDR1 and CDR2 from the germline V gene are MDHEN and SYDVKM. Trimming took 9 bases from V and 7 from J; bases not matched to a gene: 12.

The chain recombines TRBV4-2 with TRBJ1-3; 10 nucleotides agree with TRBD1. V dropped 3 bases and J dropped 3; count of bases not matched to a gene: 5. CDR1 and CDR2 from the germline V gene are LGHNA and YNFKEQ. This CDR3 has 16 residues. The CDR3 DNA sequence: TGTGCCAGCAGCCAGGCCGGGACAGGGGTTGGAAACACCATATATTTT. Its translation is CASSQAGTGVGNTIYF.

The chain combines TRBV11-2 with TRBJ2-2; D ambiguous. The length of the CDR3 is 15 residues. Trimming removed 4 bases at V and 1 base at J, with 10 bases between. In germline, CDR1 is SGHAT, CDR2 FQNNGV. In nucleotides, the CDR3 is TGTGCCAGCAGCTCCTCCCTCGTGAACACCGGGGAGCTGTTTTTT. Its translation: CASSSSLVNTGELFF.

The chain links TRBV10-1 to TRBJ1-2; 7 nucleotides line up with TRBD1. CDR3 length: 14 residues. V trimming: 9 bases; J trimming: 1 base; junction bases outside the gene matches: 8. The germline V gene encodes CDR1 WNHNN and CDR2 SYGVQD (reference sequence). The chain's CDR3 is CASISDRINYGYTF. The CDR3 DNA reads TGCGCCAGTATTTCGGACAGGATTAACTATGGCTACACCTTC.

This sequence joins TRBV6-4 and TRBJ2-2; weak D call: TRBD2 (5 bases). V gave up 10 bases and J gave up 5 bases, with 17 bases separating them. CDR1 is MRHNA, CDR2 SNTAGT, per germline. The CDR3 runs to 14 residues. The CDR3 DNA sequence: TGTGCCACCAGGACGGGGTTCGGTACCGGGGAGCTGTTTTTT. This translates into CATRTGFGTGELFF.

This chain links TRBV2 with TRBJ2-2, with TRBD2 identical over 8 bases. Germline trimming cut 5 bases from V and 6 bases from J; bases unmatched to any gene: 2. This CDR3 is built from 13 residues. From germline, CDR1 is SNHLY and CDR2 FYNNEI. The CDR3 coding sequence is TGTGCCAGCAGTACTAGCGGTCCCGGGGAGCTGTTTTTT. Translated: CASSTSGPGELFF.

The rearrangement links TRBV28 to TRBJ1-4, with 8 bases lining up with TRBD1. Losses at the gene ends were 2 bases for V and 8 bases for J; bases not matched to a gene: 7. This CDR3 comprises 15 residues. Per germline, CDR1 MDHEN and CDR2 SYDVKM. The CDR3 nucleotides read TGTGCCAGCAGTTTAACTGGACAGGGAGGCGAAAAACTGTTTTTT. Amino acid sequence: CASSLTGQGGEKLFF.

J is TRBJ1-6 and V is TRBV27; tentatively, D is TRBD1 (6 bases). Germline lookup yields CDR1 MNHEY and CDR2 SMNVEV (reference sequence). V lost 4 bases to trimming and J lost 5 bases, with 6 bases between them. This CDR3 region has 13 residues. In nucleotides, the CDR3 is TGTGCCAGCAGTTGGACAGATAATTCACCCCTCCACTTT. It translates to CASSWTDNSPLHF.

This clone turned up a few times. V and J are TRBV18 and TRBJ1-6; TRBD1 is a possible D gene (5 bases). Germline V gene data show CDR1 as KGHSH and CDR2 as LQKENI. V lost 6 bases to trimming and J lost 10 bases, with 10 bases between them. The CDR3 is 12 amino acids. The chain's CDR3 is CASSPGGSPLHF. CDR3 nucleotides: TGTGCCAGCTCCCCCGGGGGATCACCCCTCCACTTT.

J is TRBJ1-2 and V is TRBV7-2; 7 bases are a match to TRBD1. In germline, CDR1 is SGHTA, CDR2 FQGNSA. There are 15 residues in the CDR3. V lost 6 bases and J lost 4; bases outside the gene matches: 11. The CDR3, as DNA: TGTGCCAGCAGGGATACAGGGGCGGCCGTCTATGGCTACACCTTC. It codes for CASRDTGAAVYGYTF. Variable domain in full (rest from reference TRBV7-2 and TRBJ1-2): GAGVSQSPSNKVTEKGKDVELRCDPISGHTALYWYRQSLGQGLEFLIYFQGNSAPDKSGLPSDRFSAERTGGSVSTLTIQRTQQEDSAVYLCASRDTGAAVYGYTFGSGTRLTVV.

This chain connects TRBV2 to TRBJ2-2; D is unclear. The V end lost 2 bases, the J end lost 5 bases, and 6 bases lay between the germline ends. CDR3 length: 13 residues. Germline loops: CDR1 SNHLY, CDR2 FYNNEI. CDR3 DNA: TGTGCCAGCAGTGAAACCGGGACCGGGGAGCTGTTTTTT. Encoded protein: CASSETGTGELFF. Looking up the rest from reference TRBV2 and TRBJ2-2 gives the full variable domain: EPEVTQTPSHQVTQMGQEVILRCVPISNHLYFYWYRQILGQKVEFLVSFYNNEISEKSEIFDDQFSVERPDGSNFTLKIRSTKLEDSAMYFCASSETGTGELFFGEGSRLTVL.